This T cell receptor beta chain appears in the sequencing data of a study of cytomegalovirus exposure and HLA in healthy donors (dated by TCRdb to about 2017). Regarding the complete study: An earlier analysis of some 620 of the donors reported under 300 Gb of sequence data and 90 million to 120 million unique TCR beta sequences obtained from about 170 million T cells. An early release that covered 640 HLA-typed donors contained 300 to 350 gigabases of sequencing data and 85 million to 100 million unique TCR sequences. Among the roughly 400 genotyped donors, 81% belonged to the genetic ancestry cluster associated with self-reported Caucasian donors. The aim of the study was to test whether cataloging public T cell receptors could identify signatures of past pathogen exposure. The study used immunosequencing to profile the T cell repertoires of under 700 subjects and linked those repertoires to cytomegalovirus serostatus. A separate validation cohort of roughly 130 different subjects was used in addition to the 666-subject first cohort. To predict cytomegalovirus infection status, the study combined high-throughput TCR immunosequencing, statistical association of individual TCRs with disease status, and machine learning. A later analysis re-examined previously published TCR beta repertoires from more than 650 donors and added high-resolution HLA genotyping to investigate patterns of TCR occurrence. Rather than using new phenotypic data, the later analysis identified candidate immune exposures from TCR beta sequences and from how often those sequences occurred across donors. To decide whether each TCR beta V gene segment behaved as functional or pseudogenic, an earlier analysis of 587 of the donors relied on high-throughput TCR beta sequencing. Alongside the repertoire data, information on donor age, sex, ethnicity and CMV serostatus was compiled. Genome-wide SNP genotypes for about three fifths of the 666 donors were used in a later genetic analysis, which treated that subset as a discovery cohort. Every discovery cohort repertoire had been produced on one sequencing platform. Class I and class II HLA loci were covered by the typing at four-digit resolution. Typing coverage varied by locus: about 620-640 donors for A, B, C, DRB1 and DQB1; roughly 520 for DQA1; more than 600 for DPA1; approximately 470 for DPB1. Four to six DR-DQ haplotypes were handled as single units for association and clustering because linkage in the cohort was strong. Among roughly 370 genotyped donors of the cohort, an average of 235,054 unique TCR beta nucleotide sequences were sequenced per donor, roughly 18% of them non-productive.

V and J are trimmed by 7 bases and 1 base, and the gene matches miss 19 bases of the junction. The germline V gene supplies CDR1 SGHRS and CDR2 YFSETQ. The CDR3, from cysteine to phenylalanine, totals 19 residues. Only the CDR3 DNA is retained, 57 bases long and in frame from the first base. Receptors were amplified or captured by the immunoSEQ multiplex PCR assay. For the multiplex PCR, a mixture combining 60 forward primers for TCR Vbeta segments and 13 reverse primers for TCR Jbeta segments was used. The CDR3 region of rearranged TCR beta genes was amplified from genomic DNA by a multiplex PCR assay. Amplified TCR beta libraries were sequenced as 87-base-pair reads on the Illumina HiSeq System. The source study handled its data this way. A later analysis tallied roughly 76 million unique TCR beta chains across the 666 repertoires, and some 10 million of those chains were shared by two or more donors. Raw reads were error-corrected and collapsed into unique sequences with a nearest-neighbor algorithm that merged closely related sequences to remove PCR and sequencing errors. V, D and J gene segments were assigned by aligning CDR3 sequences to IMGT reference sequences. For a sequence to be retained, a match of at least six nucleotides was required to both a V gene segment and a J gene segment. Rearrangements were classified as productive when the CDR3 lacked stop codons and remained in frame with V and J, and all other rearrangements were classified as non-productive. CDR3 was defined according to IMGT convention as the region running from the second conserved V-encoded cysteine to the conserved J-encoded phenylalanine. The earlier analysis of more than 450 of the donors excluded sequences that lacked an unambiguous match to a single V gene segment. An earlier analysis of a few hundred of the donors classified V segments as functional when productive rearrangements were above 56.7% and as segregating when the standard deviation between donors was above 5%. A statistical classification framework was built to diagnose cytomegalovirus status from the catalog of TCR beta chain sequences. In a later analysis, V and J genes were assigned by comparing TCR nucleotide sequences against IMGT/GENE-DB human TR gene sequences. A later analysis assigned CDR3 sequences and most-parsimonious VDJ recombination scenarios with the TCRdist pipeline. In a later analysis, each TCR beta chain was defined by its CDR3 amino acid sequence together with its V-gene family, and reads without a unique V-gene family were excluded. To address suspected cross-contamination and a sequencing artifact, a later analysis removed 592 highly shared, low-generation-probability nucleotide sequences. In a later analysis, a clonal expansion index was calculated for each public chain from normalized within-repertoire ranks of inferred template counts. Generation probabilities in a later analysis came from a VDJ recombination model fitted to out-of-frame rearrangements, and those results were checked against IGoR. Hypergeometric tests were used in a later analysis to score TCR-TCR, TCR-HLA and TCR-CMV co-occurrence, with a repertoire-size bias correction applied to the TCR pairs. In a later analysis, false discovery rates were estimated by permuting HLA or CMV assignments 20 times. A later analysis grouped co-occurring TCRs with DBSCAN, adding TCRdist sequence similarity when clustering within HLA-allele-positive subsets. Co-occurrence clustering excluded repertoires with fewer than 30,000 or more than 120,000 public chains, plus five with anomalous nucleotide sharing. Imported from immuneACCESS, the table was reduced by TCRdb to in-frame sequences with V and J called. These copies leave out some clones; in studies compared against another copy, an unresolved V gene accounts for under half, and the cause of the remainder is not known. V, J and clone size are those of that table, while D and trimming were read from the DNA. The sample table lists around 210,000 clones, roughly 81% of them with a count of one. About 0.25% of the sample is taken by the ten largest.

What the study reported, not specific to this receptor: Broadly in line with IMGT annotations, most TCR beta V segments showed up in productive rearrangements about 90% or about 30% of the time in an earlier analysis of 587 of the donors. A later genetic analysis associated a missense DCLRE1C variant with V-gene and J-gene trimming of TCR beta chains, and an independent cohort replicated the association. Seventeen rarely observed V segments, including chromosome 9 orphons, were excluded from the earlier analysis of about 600 of the donors because counts were too low. A cluster of highly shared sequence variants was judged likely to be a technical artifact of the sequencing pipeline. Immune exposure information for the cohort was limited to CMV serostatus. Linkage disequilibrium might explain the correlated functional status among segregating V segments, but an unknown experimental factor could not be excluded. A later genetic analysis reported fewer N-insertions in productive TCRs among donors in an Asian-associated ancestry cluster than the roughly 620-donor mean. According to the authors, the approach could potentially be generalized to other disease states and immunological phenotypes. The 87-base-pair reads could not distinguish some IMGT-functional V segments, including TRBV6-2 and TRBV6-3, so those segments were excluded. In a later analysis, TCR association rates were found to vary across HLA loci, with the most associated TCRs seen for DRB1 alleles and the fewest for HLA-C alleles. Assigning TCR associations to individual alleles was difficult when HLA alleles, especially DR and DQ, strongly co-occurred. The presence/absence analyses assumed that sequencing depth was roughly uniform across donors, and that assumption may not be true. Most TCR sequences were observed very rarely across donors, whereas some public TCRs were present in many individuals. A further reported finding was that TCR beta sequences accurately predicted the HLA-A and HLA-B alleles for most subjects in the first cohort. A later analysis found that HLA-associated TCR beta chains were more clonally expanded and had lower generation probabilities than equally common non-associated chains. Most CMV-associated TCR beta chains appeared to be HLA-restricted in a later analysis, and the HLA associations seemed to be driven largely by CMV exposure. In vitro tests confirmed that a few of the cytomegalovirus-associated TCR beta chains recognize cytomegalovirus antigens. HLA typing was unavailable for some donors at each locus, so association tests used only the typed subset. The classifier was reported to diagnose cytomegalovirus status with high specificity and sensitivity in both the original cohort and the validation cohort. In a later analysis, several top co-occurrence clusters were reported to appear linked to parvovirus B19, influenza, CMV and Epstein-Barr virus. At a false discovery rate of 0.05, a later analysis linked roughly 17,000 TCR beta sequences to specific HLA alleles. In the study, around 150 TCR beta chains were listed as associated with cytomegalovirus. The cohort was sequenced for TCR beta chains only, and without alpha or paired-chain data the features that could be detected were limited.

About this clone: Its antigen is not yet known. It has no much larger one-base neighbor in the sample; base qualities were not kept.

The cohort was made up of roughly 670 healthy bone marrow donors. Cohort members were all nominally healthy when sampled, although unrecorded immune exposures were likely present. The donor was CMV seronegative and was included in the group of around 320 seronegative cohort members. A peripheral blood sample was provided by each donor, and peripheral blood mononuclear cells were used for TCR beta sequencing. Genomic DNA was extracted from the blood cell samples with the Qiagen DNeasy Blood Extraction Kit. The receptor's source is a girl aged 2 to 10 in good health and CMV-seronegative. The chain couples TRBV5-1 to TRBJ2-5, with 10 bases matching TRBD2. Sequenced: PBMCs. Here the CDR3 is given as CASHLGASGGRESQETQYF. The DNA sequence is as follows: TGCGCCAGCCACTTGGGGGCTAGCGGGGGCCGGGAGTCCCAAGAGACCCAGTACTTC.